Listed here is a single T cell receptor beta chain. The antigen remains unidentified. Assay used: immunoSEQ multiplex PCR; TCRdb lists only in-frame clones, some missing. The table has around 9,300 clones, roughly 90% seen once. The sample originates from a study of OX40 agonist ivuxolimab in advanced cancers. Findings and caveats of the study: The authors did not determine the antigen specificity of the expanded peripheral T cells. Doses of 0.1 to 3.0 mg/kg were accompanied by clonal expansion of CD4+ and CD8+ blood T cells by week 6. The average count of expanded clones was higher among CD8+ T cells than among CD4+.

In germline, CDR1 is MDHEN, CDR2 SYDVKM. This CDR3 region has 15 residues. Trimming took off 3 bases at V and 3 bases at J, with 15 bases between the two ends. Patients with autoimmune history or systemic immunosuppression were excluded. The J gene is TRBJ2-7, the V gene TRBV28, with D perhaps given as TRBD1 or TRBD2 (6 bases each). This clonotype originated in an adult with an advanced solid tumor such as melanoma, head and neck, liver or kidney cancer. Sequencing was performed on CD4+ or CD8+ T cells sorted from blood, taken in a trial of the OX40 agonist ivuxolimab. The CDR3 region is CASSFQGLGGYEQYF. CDR3 in DNA: TGTGCCAGCAGTTTTCAGGGGCTCGGGGGCTACGAGCAGTACTTC.